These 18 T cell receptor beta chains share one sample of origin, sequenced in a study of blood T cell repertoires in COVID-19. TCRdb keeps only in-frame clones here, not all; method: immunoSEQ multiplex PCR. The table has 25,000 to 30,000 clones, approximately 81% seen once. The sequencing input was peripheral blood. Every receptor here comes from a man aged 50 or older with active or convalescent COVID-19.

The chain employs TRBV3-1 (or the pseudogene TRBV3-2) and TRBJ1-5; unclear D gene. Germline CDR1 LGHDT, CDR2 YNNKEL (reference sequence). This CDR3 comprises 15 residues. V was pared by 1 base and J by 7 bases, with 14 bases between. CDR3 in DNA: TGTGCCAGCAGCCAAGGAGTGCGGGGATCCCAGCCCCAGCATTTT. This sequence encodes CASSQGVRGSQPQHF.

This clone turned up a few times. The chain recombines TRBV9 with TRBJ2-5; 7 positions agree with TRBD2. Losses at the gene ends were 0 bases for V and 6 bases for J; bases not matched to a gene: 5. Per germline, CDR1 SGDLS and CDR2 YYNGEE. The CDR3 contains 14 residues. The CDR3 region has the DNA TGTGCCAGCAGCGTAGAGGCGGGGGTGAAGACCCAGTACTTC. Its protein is CASSVEAGVKTQYF.

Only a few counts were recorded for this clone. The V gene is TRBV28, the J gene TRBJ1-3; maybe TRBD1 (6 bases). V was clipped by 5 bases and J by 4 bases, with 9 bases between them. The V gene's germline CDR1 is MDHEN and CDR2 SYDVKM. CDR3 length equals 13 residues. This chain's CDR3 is CASSITGGNTIYF. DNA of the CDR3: TGTGCCAGCAGTATCACAGGGGGAAACACCATATATTTT.

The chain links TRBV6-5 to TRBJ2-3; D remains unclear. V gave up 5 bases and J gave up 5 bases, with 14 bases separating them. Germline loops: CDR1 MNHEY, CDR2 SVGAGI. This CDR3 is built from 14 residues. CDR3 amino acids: CASSPSSTLDTQYF. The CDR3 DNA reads TGTGCCAGCAGTCCCTCAAGCACCCTAGATACGCAGTATTTT.

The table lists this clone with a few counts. The CDR3 DNA is TGTGCCAGCAGCTTAGACTCCTTCGGGGAGCAGTACTTC. As protein: CASSLDSFGEQYF. V is TRBV7-3 and J is TRBJ2-7; D gene ambiguous. The V gene lost 2 bases and the J gene lost 7 bases, with 12 bases spanning the gap. Germline V lookup: CDR1 SGHTA, CDR2 FQGTGA. The CDR3 loop spans 13 amino acids.

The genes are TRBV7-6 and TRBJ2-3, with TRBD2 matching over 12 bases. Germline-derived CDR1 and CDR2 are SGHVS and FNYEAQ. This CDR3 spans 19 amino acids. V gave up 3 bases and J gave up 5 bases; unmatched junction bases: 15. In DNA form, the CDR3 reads TGTGCCAGCAGCTTGGGACTAGCGGGCCCTTCTCTCATTCGAGATACGCAGTATTTT. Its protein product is CASSLGLAGPSLIRDTQYF.

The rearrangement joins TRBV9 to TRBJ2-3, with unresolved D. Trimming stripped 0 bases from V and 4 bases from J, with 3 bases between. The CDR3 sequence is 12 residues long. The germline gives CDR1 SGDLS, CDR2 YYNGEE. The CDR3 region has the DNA TGTGCCAGCAGCGTAGCGGCAGATACGCAGTATTTT. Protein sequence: CASSVAADTQYF.

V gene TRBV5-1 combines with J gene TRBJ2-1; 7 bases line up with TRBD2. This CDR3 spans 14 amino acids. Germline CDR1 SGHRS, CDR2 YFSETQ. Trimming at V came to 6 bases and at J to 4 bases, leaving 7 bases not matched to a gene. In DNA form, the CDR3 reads TGCGCCAGCAACCTTGGCGGGGGATACAATGAGCAGTTCTTC. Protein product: CASNLGGGYNEQFF. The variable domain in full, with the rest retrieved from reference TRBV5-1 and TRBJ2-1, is KAGVTQTPRYLIKTRGQQVTLSCSPISGHRSVSWYQQTPGQGLQFLFEYFSETQRNKGNFPGRFSGRQFSNSRSEMNVSTLELGDSALYLCASNLGGGYNEQFFGPGTRLTVL.

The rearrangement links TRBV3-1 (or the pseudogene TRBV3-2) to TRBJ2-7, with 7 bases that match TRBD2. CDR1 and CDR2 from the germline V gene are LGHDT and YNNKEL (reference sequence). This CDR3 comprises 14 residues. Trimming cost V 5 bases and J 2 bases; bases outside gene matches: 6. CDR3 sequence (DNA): TGTGCCAGCAGCTTCAGCGGGGCTACCTACGAGCAGTACTTC. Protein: CASSFSGATYEQYF.

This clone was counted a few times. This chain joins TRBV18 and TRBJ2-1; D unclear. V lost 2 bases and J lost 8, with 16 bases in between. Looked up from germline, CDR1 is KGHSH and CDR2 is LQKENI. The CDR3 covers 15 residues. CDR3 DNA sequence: TGTGCCAGCTCACCAGATCGTGGTAGTTTCTATGAGCAGTTCTTC. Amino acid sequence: CASSPDRGSFYEQFF.

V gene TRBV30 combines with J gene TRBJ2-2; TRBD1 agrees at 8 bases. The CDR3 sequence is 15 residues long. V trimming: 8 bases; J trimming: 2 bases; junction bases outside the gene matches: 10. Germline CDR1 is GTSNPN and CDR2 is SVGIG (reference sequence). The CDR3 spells CAGDRHSLNTGELFF. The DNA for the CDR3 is TGTGCCGGGGACAGGCATTCTCTCAACACCGGGGAGCTGTTTTTT. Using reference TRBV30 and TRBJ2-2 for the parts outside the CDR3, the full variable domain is SQTIHQWPATLVQPVGSPLSLECTVEGTSNPNLYWYRQAAGRGLQLLFYSVGIGQISSEVPQNLSASRPQDRQFILSSKKLLLSDSGFYLCAGDRHSLNTGELFFGEGSRLTVL.

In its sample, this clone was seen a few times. The chain's CDR3 is CASSLDLGRRFF. Written as DNA, the CDR3 is TGTGCCAGCAGCTTAGATCTAGGGAGACGGTTCTTC. The rearrangement links TRBV11-3 to TRBJ2-1; D is possibly TRBD2 (5 bases). Trimming took 0 bases from V and 15 from J, leaving 12 bases between them. The CDR3 extends over 12 amino acids. Per the germline V gene, CDR1 is SGHNT and CDR2 is YENEEA.

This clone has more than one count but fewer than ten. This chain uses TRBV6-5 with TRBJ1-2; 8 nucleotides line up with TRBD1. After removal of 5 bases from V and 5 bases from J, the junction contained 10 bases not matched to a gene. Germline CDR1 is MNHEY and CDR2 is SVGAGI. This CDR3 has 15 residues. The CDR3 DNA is TGTGCCAGCAGTACAGACAGGGGAAGTTTATATGGCTACACCTTC. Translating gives CASSTDRGSLYGYTF.

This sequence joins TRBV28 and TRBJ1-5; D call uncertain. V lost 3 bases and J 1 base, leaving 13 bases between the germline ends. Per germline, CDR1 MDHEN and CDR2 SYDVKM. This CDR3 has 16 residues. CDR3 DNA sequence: TGTGCCAGCAGTTTTTCCCTCGGCAGGAGCAATCAGCCCCAGCATTTT. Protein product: CASSFSLGRSNQPQHF.

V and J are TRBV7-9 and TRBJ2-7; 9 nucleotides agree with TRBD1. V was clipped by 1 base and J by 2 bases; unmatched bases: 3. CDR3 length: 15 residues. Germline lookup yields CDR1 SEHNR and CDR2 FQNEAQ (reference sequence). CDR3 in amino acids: CASSLGQGGTYEQYF. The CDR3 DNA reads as TGTGCCAGCAGCTTAGGACAGGGGGGAACCTACGAGCAGTACTTC.

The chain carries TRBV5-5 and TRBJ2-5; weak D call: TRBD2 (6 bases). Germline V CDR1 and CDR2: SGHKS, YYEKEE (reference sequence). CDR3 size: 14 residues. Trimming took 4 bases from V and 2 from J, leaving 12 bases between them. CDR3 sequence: CASSPPAGQETQYF. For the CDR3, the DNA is TGTGCCAGCAGCCCACCCGCGGGGCAAGAGACCCAGTACTTC.

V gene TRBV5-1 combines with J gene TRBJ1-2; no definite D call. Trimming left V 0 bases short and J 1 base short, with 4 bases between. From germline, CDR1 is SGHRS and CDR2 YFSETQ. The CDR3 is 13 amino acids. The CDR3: CASSLDSNYGYTF. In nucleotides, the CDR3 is TGCGCCAGCAGCTTGGACAGTAACTATGGCTACACCTTC. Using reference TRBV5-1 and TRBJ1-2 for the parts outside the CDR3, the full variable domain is KAGVTQTPRYLIKTRGQQVTLSCSPISGHRSVSWYQQTPGQGLQFLFEYFSETQRNKGNFPGRFSGRQFSNSRSEMNVSTLELGDSALYLCASSLDSNYGYTFGSGTRLTVV.

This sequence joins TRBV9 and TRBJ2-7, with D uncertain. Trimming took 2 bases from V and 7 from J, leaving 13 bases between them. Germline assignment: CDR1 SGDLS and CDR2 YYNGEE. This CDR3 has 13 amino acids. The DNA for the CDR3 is TGTGCCAGCAGCGTTCTTCCGGCCGGGGAGCAGTACTTC. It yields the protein CASSVLPAGEQYF.